This T cell receptor beta chain originates from a study of monozygotic twins with inflammatory bowel disease. Findings and limits, study-wide: IBD patients shared fewer clonotypes with others than healthy twins, especially with disease activity.

Two nested PCRs, run for approximately 16 and 9 cycles, were applied to TCRalpha and TCRbeta cDNA. TCRdb re-called the 5' RACE reads and catalogs CDR3 proteins one per entry, DNA excluded. The sample data list roughly 300,000 distinct CDR3 sequences. Concerning this clonotype: Its antigen is currently unknown.

Looked up from germline, CDR1 is DFQATT and CDR2 is SNEGSKA (reference sequence). The CDR3 is made up of 13 amino acids. This TCR was sampled from a human donor with ulcerative colitis or Crohn's disease, or a healthy co-twin of an affected twin (not recorded which). The sequencing input was blood. This chain uses TRBV20-1 with TRBJ2-1; checking the TCRdb D call of TRBD2 is not possible without DNA. The chain's CDR3 is CSARDQVALGGFF.